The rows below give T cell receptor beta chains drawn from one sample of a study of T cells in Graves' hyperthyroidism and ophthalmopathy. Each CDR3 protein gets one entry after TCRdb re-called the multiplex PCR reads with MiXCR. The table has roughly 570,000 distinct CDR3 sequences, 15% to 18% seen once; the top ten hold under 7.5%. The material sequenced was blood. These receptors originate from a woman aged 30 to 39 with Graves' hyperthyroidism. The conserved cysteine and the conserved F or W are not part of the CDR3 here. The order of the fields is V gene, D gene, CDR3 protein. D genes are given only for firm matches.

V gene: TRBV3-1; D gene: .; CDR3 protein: ASSQEDRIYGYT
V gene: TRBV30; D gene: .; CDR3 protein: AWSGWVSSYNEQF
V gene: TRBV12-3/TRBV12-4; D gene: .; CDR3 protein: ASSGSGLGEQY
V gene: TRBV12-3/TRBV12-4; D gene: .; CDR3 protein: ASSIAVLNHEQY
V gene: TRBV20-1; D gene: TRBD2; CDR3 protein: SADSSGPTDTQY
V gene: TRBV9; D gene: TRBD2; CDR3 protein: ASSVRGSGRVQETQY
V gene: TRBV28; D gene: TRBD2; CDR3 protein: ASSLQFLGLAGRTEQY
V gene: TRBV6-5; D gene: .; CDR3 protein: ASSYSWGRSFYEQY
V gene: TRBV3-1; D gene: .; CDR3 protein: ASSQLAATDTQY
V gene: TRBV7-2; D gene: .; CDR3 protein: ASSLGVGGSDTGELF
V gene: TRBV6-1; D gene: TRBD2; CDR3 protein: ASNRASGIPSYEQY
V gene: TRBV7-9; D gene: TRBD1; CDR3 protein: ASSTRDRFYEQY
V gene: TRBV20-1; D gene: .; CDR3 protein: SASITGTPDNEQF
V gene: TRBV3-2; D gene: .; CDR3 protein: ATRGDTGELF
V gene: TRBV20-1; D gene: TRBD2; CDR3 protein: SARGLAGGGEQY
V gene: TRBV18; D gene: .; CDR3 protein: ASSPPTLGLSTDTQY
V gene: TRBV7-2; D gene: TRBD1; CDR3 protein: ASSLGQRISGNTIY
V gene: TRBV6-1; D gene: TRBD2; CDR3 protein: ASSLSGRVHTQY
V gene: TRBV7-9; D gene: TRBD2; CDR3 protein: ASSTPGLAGGNEQF
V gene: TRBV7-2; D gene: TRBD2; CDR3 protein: ASSLGTSGDQF
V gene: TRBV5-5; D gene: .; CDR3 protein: ASSFGTTGFNYGYT
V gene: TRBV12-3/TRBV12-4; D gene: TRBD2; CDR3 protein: ASSYSGGSTDTQY